This T cell receptor beta chain was recovered during a study of blood T cell repertoires in COVID-19. How the authors handled the data: From reference gene primer amplification, estimates of nucleated cell counts were derived. Repertoires were generated with immunoSEQ multiplex PCR, while TCRdb's copy carries only in-frame clones and drops some. The V and J calls and clone size were taken over from that table, and D and trimming were inferred from the DNA. The sample lists about 320,000 clones, around nine tenths occurring once. The study assigned cohorts using participant-reported clinical history. Source material: PBMCs or T cells enriched from blood (not recorded which). This receptor was taken from a man aged 55 to 69 who had recovered from COVID-19.

The chain's CDR3 is CASSLGSAPDTQYF. As DNA, the CDR3 is TGTGCCAGCAGCTTAGGCAGCGCTCCGGATACGCAGTATTTT. V gene TRBV7-8 combines with J gene TRBJ2-3; D remains ambiguous. V was trimmed by 1 base and J by 6 bases, leaving 11 bases between them. Per germline, CDR1 SGHVS and CDR2 FQNEAQ. The CDR3 is 14 amino acids.